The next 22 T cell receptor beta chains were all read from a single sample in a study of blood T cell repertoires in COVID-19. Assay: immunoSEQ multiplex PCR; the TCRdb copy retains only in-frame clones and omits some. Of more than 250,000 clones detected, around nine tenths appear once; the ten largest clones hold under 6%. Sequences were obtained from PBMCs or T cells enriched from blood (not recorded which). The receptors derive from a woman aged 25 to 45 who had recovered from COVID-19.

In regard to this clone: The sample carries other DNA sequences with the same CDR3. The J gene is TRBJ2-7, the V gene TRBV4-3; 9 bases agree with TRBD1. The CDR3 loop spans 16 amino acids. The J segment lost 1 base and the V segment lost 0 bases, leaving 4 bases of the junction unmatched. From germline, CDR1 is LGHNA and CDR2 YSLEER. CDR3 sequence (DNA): TGCGCCAGCAGCCAAGACCCCGGGACAGGGTCCTACGAGCAGTACTTC. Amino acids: CASSQDPGTGSYEQYF.

The CDR3 region has the DNA TGTGCCATCGGGGAGCCGGGAGTTGGAAACACCATATATTTT. Protein sequence: CAIGEPGVGNTIYF. This rearrangement joins TRBV19 to TRBJ1-3; no definite D call. Germline assignment: CDR1 LNHDA and CDR2 SQIVND (reference sequence). This CDR3 comprises 14 residues. The V end lost 10 bases, the J end lost 3 bases, and 16 bases lay between the germline ends.

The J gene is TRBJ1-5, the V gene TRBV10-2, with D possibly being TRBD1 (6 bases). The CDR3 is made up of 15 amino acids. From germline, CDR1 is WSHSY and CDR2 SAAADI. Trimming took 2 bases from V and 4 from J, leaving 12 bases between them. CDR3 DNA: TGCGCCAGCAGTGAGGCTGGGGGCCGGAATCAGCCCCAGCATTTT. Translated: CASSEAGGRNQPQHF.

In nucleotides, the CDR3 is TGTGCCAGCAGTGAATGGGTACCCGGAGGCACCATATATTTT. Amino acid sequence: CASSEWVPGGTIYF. The chain recombines TRBV6-1 with TRBJ1-3; D gene uncertain. The CDR3 totals 14 residues. V shed 2 bases and J shed 9 bases, with 14 bases lying between them. Germline V gene data show CDR1 as MNHNS and CDR2 as SASEGT.

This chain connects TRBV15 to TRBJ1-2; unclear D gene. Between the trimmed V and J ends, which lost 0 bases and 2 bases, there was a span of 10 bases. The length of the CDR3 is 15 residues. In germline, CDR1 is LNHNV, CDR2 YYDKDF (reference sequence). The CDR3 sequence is CATSRDRAQNYGYTF. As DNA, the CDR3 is TGTGCCACCAGCAGAGATCGAGCACAGAACTATGGCTACACCTTC.

The CDR3 sequence is CASSRERRDRSSGNTIYF. CDR3 in DNA: TGTGCCAGTAGTCGAGAAAGGCGGGACAGGAGCTCTGGAAACACCATATATTTT. This chain uses TRBV19 with TRBJ1-3; 8 positions match TRBD1. The CDR3 runs 18 residues. V was clipped by 5 bases and J by 0 bases; unmatched bases: 12. Per the germline V gene, CDR1 is LNHDA and CDR2 is SQIVND (reference sequence). Complete variable domain (other parts from reference TRBV19 and TRBJ1-3): DGGITQSPKYLFRKEGQNVTLSCEQNLNHDAMYWYRQDPGQGLRLIYYSQIVNDFQKGDIAEGYSVSREKKESFPLTVTSAQKNPTAFYLCASSRERRDRSSGNTIYFGEGSWLTVV.

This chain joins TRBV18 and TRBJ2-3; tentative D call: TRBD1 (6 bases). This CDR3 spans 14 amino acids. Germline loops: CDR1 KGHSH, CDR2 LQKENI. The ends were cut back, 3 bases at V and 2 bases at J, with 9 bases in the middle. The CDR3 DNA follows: TGTGCCAGCTCACCGGACAGAAACACAGATACGCAGTATTTT. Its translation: CASSPDRNTDTQYF. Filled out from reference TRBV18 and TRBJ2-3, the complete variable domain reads NAGVMQNPRHLVRRRGQEARLRCSPMKGHSHVYWYRQLPEEGLKFMVYLQKENIIDESGMPKERFSAEFPKEGPSILRIQQVVRGDSAAYFCASSPDRNTDTQYFGPGTRLTVL.

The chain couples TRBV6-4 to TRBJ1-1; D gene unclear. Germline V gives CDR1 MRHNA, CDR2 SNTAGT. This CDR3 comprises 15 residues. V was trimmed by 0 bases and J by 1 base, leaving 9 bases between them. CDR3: CASSDSNSKNTEAFF. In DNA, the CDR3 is TGTGCCAGCAGTGACTCGAATAGCAAGAACACTGAAGCTTTCTTT.

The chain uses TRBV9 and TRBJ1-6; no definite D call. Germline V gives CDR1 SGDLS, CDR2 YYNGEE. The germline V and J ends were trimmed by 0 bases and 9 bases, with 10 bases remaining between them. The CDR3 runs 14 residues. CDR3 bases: TGTGCCAGCAGCGTAGTGGCCGGGTCTTCACCCCTCCACTTT. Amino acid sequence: CASSVVAGSSPLHF.

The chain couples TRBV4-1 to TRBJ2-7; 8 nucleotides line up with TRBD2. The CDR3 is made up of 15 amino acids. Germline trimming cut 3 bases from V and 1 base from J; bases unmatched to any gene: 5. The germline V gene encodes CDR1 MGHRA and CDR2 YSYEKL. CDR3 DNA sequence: TGCGCCAGCAGCCACGGGAGGGGTCATTCCTACGAGCAGTACTTC. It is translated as CASSHGRGHSYEQYF.

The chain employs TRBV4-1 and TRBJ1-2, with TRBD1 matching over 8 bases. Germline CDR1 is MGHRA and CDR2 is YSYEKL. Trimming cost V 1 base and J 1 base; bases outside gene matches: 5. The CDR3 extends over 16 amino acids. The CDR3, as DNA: TGCGCCAGCAGCCAAGGGACAGGGCGATTTAACTATGGCTACACCTTC. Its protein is CASSQGTGRFNYGYTF.

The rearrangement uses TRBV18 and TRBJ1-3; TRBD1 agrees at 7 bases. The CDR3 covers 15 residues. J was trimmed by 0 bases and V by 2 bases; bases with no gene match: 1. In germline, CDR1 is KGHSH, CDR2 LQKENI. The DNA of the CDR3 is TGTGCCAGCTCACCAGGGACAGTCTCTGGAAACACCATATATTTT. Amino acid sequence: CASSPGTVSGNTIYF.

The CDR3 region has the DNA TGCAGTGCTAGTCCGAGGGACAGCTATGGCTACACCTTC. This sequence encodes CSASPRDSYGYTF. The rearrangement links TRBV20-1 to TRBJ1-2; 7 bases are shared with TRBD1. This CDR3 has 13 amino acids. The germline CDR1 and CDR2 sequences are DFQATT and SNEGSKA (reference sequence). The trim removed 3 bases at V and 4 bases at J, leaving 5 bases unmatched.

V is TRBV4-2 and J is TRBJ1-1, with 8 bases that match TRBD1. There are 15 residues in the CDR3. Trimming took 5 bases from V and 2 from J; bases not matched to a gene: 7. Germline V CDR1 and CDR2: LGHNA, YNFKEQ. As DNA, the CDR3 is TGTGCCAGCAGCACACGACAGGGGCCCAACACTGAAGCTTTCTTT. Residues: CASSTRQGPNTEAFF.

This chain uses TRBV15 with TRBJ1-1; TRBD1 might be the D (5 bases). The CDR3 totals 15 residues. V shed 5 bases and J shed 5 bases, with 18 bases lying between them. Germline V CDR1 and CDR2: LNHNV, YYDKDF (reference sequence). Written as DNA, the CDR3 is TGTGCCACCAGCCAAAGCGGGATCCGGACAACTGAAGCTTTCTTT. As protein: CATSQSGIRTTEAFF.

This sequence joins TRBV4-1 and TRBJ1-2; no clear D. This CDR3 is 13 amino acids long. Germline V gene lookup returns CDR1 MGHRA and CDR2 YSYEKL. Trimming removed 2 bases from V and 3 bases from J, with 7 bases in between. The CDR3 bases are TGCGCCAGCAGCCAAAGGGAGGACTATGGCTACACCTTC. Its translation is CASSQREDYGYTF.

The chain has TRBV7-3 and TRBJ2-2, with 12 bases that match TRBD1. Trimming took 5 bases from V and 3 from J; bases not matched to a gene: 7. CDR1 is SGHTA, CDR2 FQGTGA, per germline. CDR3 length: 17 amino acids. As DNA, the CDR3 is TGTGCCAGCAGCGGCACCGGGACAGGGGGCTACACCGGGGAGCTGTTTTTT. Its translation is CASSGTGTGGYTGELFF.

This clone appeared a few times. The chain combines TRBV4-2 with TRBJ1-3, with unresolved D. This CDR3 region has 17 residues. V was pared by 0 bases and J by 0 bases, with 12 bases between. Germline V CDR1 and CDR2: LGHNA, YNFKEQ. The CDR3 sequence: CASSQDDLSGSGNTIYF. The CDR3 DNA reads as TGTGCCAGCAGCCAAGATGATCTCAGTGGCTCTGGAAACACCATATATTTT.

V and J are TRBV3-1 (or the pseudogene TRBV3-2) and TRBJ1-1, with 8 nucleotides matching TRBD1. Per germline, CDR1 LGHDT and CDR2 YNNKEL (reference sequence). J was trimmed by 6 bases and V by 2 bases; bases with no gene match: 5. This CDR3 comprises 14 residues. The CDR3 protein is CASSQTWGQAEAFF. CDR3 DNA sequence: TGTGCCAGCAGCCAAACCTGGGGACAGGCTGAAGCTTTCTTT.

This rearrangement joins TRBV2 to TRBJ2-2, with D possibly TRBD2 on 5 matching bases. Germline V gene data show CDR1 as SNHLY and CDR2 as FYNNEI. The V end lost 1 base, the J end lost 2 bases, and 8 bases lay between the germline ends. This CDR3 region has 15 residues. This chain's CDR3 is CASSEEGSNTGELFF. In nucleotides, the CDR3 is TGTGCCAGCAGTGAAGAAGGGAGTAACACCGGGGAGCTGTTTTTT.

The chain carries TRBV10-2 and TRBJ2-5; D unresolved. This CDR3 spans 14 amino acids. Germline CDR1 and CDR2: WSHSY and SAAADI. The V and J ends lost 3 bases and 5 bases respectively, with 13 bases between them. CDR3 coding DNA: TGCGCCAGCAGTGAAGGCCGAGGTTGGGAGACCCAGTACTTC. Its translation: CASSEGRGWETQYF.

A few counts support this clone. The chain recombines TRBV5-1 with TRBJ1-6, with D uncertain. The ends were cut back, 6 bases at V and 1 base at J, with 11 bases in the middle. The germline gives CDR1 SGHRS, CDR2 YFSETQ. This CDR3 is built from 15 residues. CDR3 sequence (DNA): TGCGCCAGCACGAGTGGGCTTTCCTATAATTCACCCCTCCACTTT. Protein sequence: CASTSGLSYNSPLHF. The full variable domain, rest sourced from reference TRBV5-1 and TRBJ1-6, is KAGVTQTPRYLIKTRGQQVTLSCSPISGHRSVSWYQQTPGQGLQFLFEYFSETQRNKGNFPGRFSGRQFSNSRSEMNVSTLELGDSALYLCASTSGLSYNSPLHFGNGTRLTVT.